This T cell receptor (beta chain) was documented in a study of T cell changes during pregnancy in multiple sclerosis. Clones were read by immunoSEQ multiplex PCR, and TCRdb kept only the in-frame ones, dropping some. The sample includes tens of thousands of clones, approximately 92% of them seen just once. This CDR3 comprises 18 residues. Per the germline V gene, CDR1 is MGHDK and CDR2 is SYGVNS. The J segment lost 3 bases and the V segment lost 4 bases, leaving 15 bases of the junction unmatched. The sequence derives from a female donor in good health, enrolled as a control in a pregnancy study. This chain links TRBV25-1 with TRBJ2-7, with 10 bases fitting TRBD1. Source: peripheral blood, taken in the second trimester of pregnancy. CDR3 in DNA: TGTGCCAGCAGTGGAAGACAGGGGGCGCGGACGGACTTCTACGAGCAGTACTTC. Encoded protein: CASSGRQGARTDFYEQYF.